The T cell receptor beta chain under discussion was sequenced for a study of T cell repertoires and HLA-DP antigens. Overall study: CD4+ T cells were cocultured with HeLa cells expressing HLA-DP.

Comments on this clone: The antigen remains unidentified.

The primer mix covered 54 TRBV segments and 13 TRBJ segments. Sequencing used immunoSEQ multiplex PCR; TCRdb keeps in-frame clones, though not all of them. Seen here are some 120,000 clones, 80% to 95% observed once, and the top ten hold about 0.3%. V trimming: 8 bases; J trimming: 6 bases; junction bases outside the gene matches: 7. CDR3 length equals 13 residues. CDR1 and CDR2 (germline): SGHVS, FQNEAQ. Sequenced sample: CD4+ T cells from PBMCs. The chain links TRBV7-8 to TRBJ2-7; TRBD1 aligns across 10 bases. The receptor's source is a woman between 18 and 29 years old in good health and CMV-seronegative. The CDR3 bases are TGTGCCAGCGGGGGACAGGGGTTGAGCGAGCAGTACGTC. It specifies CASGGQGLSEQYV.